The sequence of this T cell receptor beta chain was determined in a study of cytomegalovirus exposure and HLA in healthy donors (dated by TCRdb to about 2017). For context, the study as a whole: An earlier analysis of several hundred of the donors reported 276 Gb of sequence data and 117 million unique TCR beta sequences obtained from some 200 million T cells. An early release covering 550 to 650 HLA-typed donors comprised approximately 290 gigabases of sequencing data and 85 million or so unique TCR sequences. Of the roughly 400 genotyped donors, approximately 82% fell in the genetic ancestry cluster associated with self-reported Caucasian donors. The study aimed to test whether signatures of past pathogen exposure could be identified by cataloging public T cell receptors. The study used immunosequencing to profile the T cell repertoires of about 670 subjects and linked those repertoires to cytomegalovirus serostatus. A separate validation cohort of some 130 different subjects was used in addition to the roughly 640-subject first cohort. The study combined high-throughput TCR immunosequencing, statistical association of individual TCRs with disease status, and machine learning to predict cytomegalovirus infection status. A later analysis re-analyzed previously published TCR beta repertoires from 666 donors and added high-resolution HLA genotyping to study TCR occurrence patterns. The later analysis used no new phenotypic data to find candidate immune exposures, relying instead on TCR beta sequences and their occurrence across donors. To decide whether each TCR beta V gene segment behaved as functional or pseudogenic, an earlier analysis of 587 of the donors relied on high-throughput TCR beta sequencing. Donor age, sex, ethnicity and CMV serostatus were compiled together with the repertoire data. Genome-wide SNP genotypes for about 65% of the 666 donors were used in a later genetic analysis, which treated that subset as a discovery cohort. Every repertoire in the discovery cohort had been generated on one and the same sequencing platform. HLA typing covered class I and class II loci at four-digit resolution. Typing coverage differed by locus: A, B, C, DRB1 and DQB1 were typed in roughly 620-640 donors, DQA1 in 500 to 550, DPA1 in 606, and DPB1 in 472. Roughly 5 DR-DQ haplotypes were handled as single units for association and clustering, since linkage in the cohort was strong. Among roughly 400 genotyped donors of the cohort, an average of approximately 200,000 unique TCR beta nucleotide sequences was sequenced per donor, of which about 18% were non-productive. Findings and caveats that apply to the study as a whole: Presence/absence analyses assumed roughly uniform sequencing depth across donors, an assumption that may not hold. This cohort had only TCR beta chains sequenced, and the lack of alpha or paired-chain data limited which features could be detected. Over 15 rarely observed V segments, including chromosome 9 orphons, were excluded from the earlier analysis of some 590 of the donors because counts were too low. Linkage disequilibrium might explain the correlated functional status among segregating V segments, but an unknown experimental factor could not be ruled out. Some IMGT-functional V segments, including TRBV6-2 and TRBV6-3, could not be told apart with the 87-base-pair reads, so those segments were excluded. An association between a missense DCLRE1C variant and V-gene and J-gene trimming of TCR beta chains was found in a later genetic analysis and replicated in an independent cohort. In vitro tests confirmed that a few of the cytomegalovirus-associated TCR beta chains recognize cytomegalovirus antigens. In a later analysis, several top co-occurrence clusters were reported to appear linked to parvovirus B19, influenza, CMV and Epstein-Barr virus. Immune exposure information for the cohort was limited to CMV serostatus. HLA typing was unavailable for some donors at each locus, so association tests used only the typed subset. In a later analysis, HLA-associated TCR beta chains showed more clonal expansion and lower generation probabilities than non-associated chains that were equally common. A later analysis found that TCR association rates varied across HLA loci, with DRB1 alleles showing the most associated TCRs and HLA-C alleles the fewest. Compared with the 666-donor mean, donors in an Asian-associated ancestry cluster had fewer N-insertions in productive TCRs, according to a later genetic analysis. A further reported finding was that TCR beta sequences accurately predicted the HLA-A and HLA-B alleles for most subjects in the first cohort. The classifier was reported to diagnose cytomegalovirus status with high specificity and sensitivity in both the original cohort and the validation cohort. A later analysis associated 17,000 or so TCR beta sequences with specific HLA alleles at a false discovery rate of 0.05. The study gave a list of some 150 TCR beta chains associated with cytomegalovirus. Across donors, most TCR sequences were observed very rarely, whereas some public TCRs were present in many individuals. When HLA alleles, especially DR and DQ, strongly co-occurred, attributing TCR associations to individual alleles was difficult. It was suggested by the authors that the approach could potentially be generalized to other disease states and immunological phenotypes. A group of highly shared sequence variants was considered likely to be a technical artifact of the sequencing pipeline. An earlier analysis of approximately 590 of the donors showed that most TCR beta V segments appeared in productive rearrangements either about 87% or about 30% of the time, which broadly matched IMGT annotations. Most CMV-associated TCR beta chains appeared to be HLA-restricted in a later analysis, and the HLA associations seemed to be driven largely by CMV exposure.

The CDR3 measures 13 amino acids from cysteine to phenylalanine. Only the CDR3 region is kept as DNA, spanning 39 bases read in frame from base 1. The germline V gene sets CDR1 to SNHLY and CDR2 to FYNNEI. V is pared back by 4 bases and J by 10 bases, with 11 bases lying between the germline termini. The cohort was made up of approximately 670 healthy bone marrow donors. At the time of sampling, every cohort member was nominally healthy, though immune exposures that went unrecorded were likely present. The donor was CMV seropositive and belonged to the group of 250 to 300 seropositive cohort members. A peripheral blood sample was provided by each donor, and peripheral blood mononuclear cells were used for TCR beta sequencing. The Qiagen DNeasy Blood Extraction Kit was used to extract genomic DNA from the blood cell samples. Note on this clone: Its antigen is still unknown. No per-base quality is available; no much larger clone lies one base away.

To prepare the library, the immunoSEQ multiplex PCR assay was applied. A mixture of 60 forward primers for TCR Vbeta segments and 13 reverse primers for TCR Jbeta segments was used in the multiplex PCR. A multiplex PCR assay on genomic DNA amplified the CDR3 region of rearranged TCR beta genes. Amplified TCR beta libraries were sequenced as 87-base-pair reads on the Illumina HiSeq System. In the authors' own workflow: A later analysis counted some 74 million unique TCR beta chains across the 500 to 850 repertoires, and roughly 11 million of these chains were shared by at least two donors. To remove PCR and sequencing errors, raw reads were error-corrected and collapsed into unique sequences using a nearest-neighbor algorithm that merged closely related sequences. CDR3 sequences were aligned to IMGT reference sequences to assign V, D and J gene segments. For a sequence to be retained, a match of at least six nucleotides was required to both a V gene segment and a J gene segment. Rearrangements were called productive when the CDR3 lacked stop codons and stayed in frame with V and J; all others were non-productive. Following IMGT convention, CDR3 was defined as the stretch from the second conserved V-encoded cysteine to the conserved J-encoded phenylalanine. The earlier analysis of about 640 of the donors excluded any sequence lacking an unambiguous match to a single V gene segment. In an earlier analysis of approximately 590 of the donors, a V segment was called functional when productive rearrangements were above 56.7%, and segregating when the standard deviation between donors exceeded 5%. A statistical classification framework was built for diagnosing cytomegalovirus status from the catalog of TCR beta chain sequences. In a later analysis, V and J genes were assigned by comparing TCR nucleotide sequences against IMGT/GENE-DB human TR gene sequences. In a later analysis, CDR3 sequences and most-parsimonious VDJ recombination scenarios were assigned using the TCRdist pipeline. A later analysis defined each TCR beta chain by its CDR3 amino acid sequence plus V-gene family, and excluded reads lacking a unique V-gene family. A later analysis removed roughly 590 highly shared, low-generation-probability nucleotide sequences to deal with suspected cross-contamination and a sequencing artifact. In a later analysis, a clonal expansion index was calculated for each public chain from normalized within-repertoire ranks of inferred template counts. In a later analysis, generation probabilities were computed using a VDJ recombination model fitted to out-of-frame rearrangements, and the results were checked against IGoR. A later analysis scored TCR-TCR, TCR-HLA and TCR-CMV co-occurrence with hypergeometric tests, applying a repertoire-size bias correction to TCR pairs. To estimate false discovery rates, a later analysis permuted the HLA or CMV assignments 20 times. A later analysis grouped co-occurring TCRs with DBSCAN, adding TCRdist sequence similarity when clustering within HLA-allele-positive subsets. For co-occurrence clustering, repertoires with fewer than 30,000 or more than 120,000 public chains were excluded, along with several repertoires with anomalous nucleotide sharing. In TCRdb, the immuneACCESS table is reduced to in-frame sequences with V and J assigned. These tables do not hold every clone; where another copy was compared, an unresolved V gene accounts for under half, and the others remain unexplained. The DNA gave D and trimming, while V, J and clone size come from that table. In all, the sample holds 150,000 to 180,000 clones, and more than 75% of those were seen once. Together, the top ten hold 9.5% to 15% of the sample.

The rearrangement combines TRBV2 with TRBJ1-6; perhaps TRBD1 is the D gene, with 5 bases matching. Sequenced: PBMCs. The sequence came from a man aged 30 to 39 in good health and CMV-seropositive. This receptor carries the CDR3 CASSVYAGSPLHF. The DNA sequence is given as TGTGCCAGCAGTGTTTATGCAGGGTCACCCCTCCACTTT.